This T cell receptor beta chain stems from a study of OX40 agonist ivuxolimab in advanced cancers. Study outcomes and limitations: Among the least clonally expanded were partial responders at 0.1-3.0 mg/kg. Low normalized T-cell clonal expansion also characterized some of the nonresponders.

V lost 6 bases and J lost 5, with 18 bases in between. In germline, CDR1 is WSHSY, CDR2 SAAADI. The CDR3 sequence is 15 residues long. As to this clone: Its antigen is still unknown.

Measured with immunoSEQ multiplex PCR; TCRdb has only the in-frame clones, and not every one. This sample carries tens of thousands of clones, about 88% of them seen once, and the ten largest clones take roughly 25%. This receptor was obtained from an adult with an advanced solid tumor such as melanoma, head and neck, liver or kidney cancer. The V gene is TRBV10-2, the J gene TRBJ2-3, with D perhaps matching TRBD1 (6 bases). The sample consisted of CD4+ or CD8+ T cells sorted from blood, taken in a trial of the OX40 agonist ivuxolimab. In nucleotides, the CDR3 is TGCGCCAGCAGGAGGGTAGGGGGTGAGGGAGATACGCAGTATTTT. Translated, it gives CASRRVGGEGDTQYF.